This entry features one T cell receptor (beta chain) sequence. Its target is not known. Study-wide results and caveats: Larger-cohort validation covered only one TCR beta V-J rearrangement. Tumor-infiltrating Treg TCR alpha and beta sequences overlapped most with tumor naive CD4+ T cells, then blood naive.

CD25-based Treg depletion was applied to purified naive CD4+ T cells. After constant-region reverse-primer amplification, full-length variable regions underwent semi-nested PCR with Nested Universal Primer A. Using its own MiXCR run on the 5' RACE reads, TCRdb lists one record per CDR3 protein. This table holds under 60,000 distinct CDR3 sequences, 25% to 30% found once. CDR3 size: 14 residues. Per the germline V gene, CDR1 is MDHEN and CDR2 is SYDVKM. Trimming stripped 6 bases from V and 5 bases from J, with 14 bases between. The sequence derives from a female donor with breast cancer. Sequenced: naive CD4+ T cells sorted from blood. Subset meaning: naive CD4+ T cells, CD4+CD45RA+CD25-. This chain links TRBV28 with TRBJ2-1, with D possibly TRBD2 on 6 matching bases. This CDR3 reads CASRTGTFNNEQFF. CDR3 sequence (DNA): TGTGCCAGCAGAACCGGGACTTTCAACAATGAGCAGTTCTTC.